This entry features one TCR beta chain sequence. Additional DNA sequences in this sample encode the identical CDR3. Specified treatment: oral pan-JAK inhibitor, 5-10 mg twice daily. The record originates from a study of CD8+ T cells in alopecia areata. The CDR3 is 11 amino acids. Germline V gene sequence: CDR1 DFQATT, CDR2 SNEGSKA (reference sequence). V was shortened by 3 bases and J by 3 bases, with 6 bases between the two germline ends. Extracted RNA was reverse transcribed into cDNA, the sequencing template. Here immunoSEQ multiplex PCR was the method, and the copy in TCRdb shows in-frame clones only, minus some. This table holds around 160,000 clones, 55% to 75% found once.

The source is a human donor with alopecia areata. The chain carries TRBV20-1 and TRBJ2-7; the D gene is possibly TRBD1 (5 bases). The sequenced sample was CD4+ T cells sorted from blood, obtained at week 24, from a patient treated with tofacitinib. In DNA form, the CDR3 reads TGCAGTGCTAGTCAGGGCTACGAGCAGTACTTC. Amino acid sequence: CSASQGYEQYF.